This TCR beta chain appears in the sequencing data of a study of cytomegalovirus exposure and HLA in healthy donors. General study results and limits: The listing of roughly 160 TCR beta chains classed them as cytomegalovirus-associated.

V was shortened by 10 bases and J by 3 bases, with 15 bases between the two germline ends. Germline loops: CDR1 LNHDA, CDR2 SQIVND (reference sequence). The CDR3 sequence is 13 residues long. Concerning this clone: Its antigen is unknown.

The donors gave bone marrow, and they were healthy. 60 Vbeta and 13 Jbeta primers were used in PCR. In the authors' workflow: About 11 million shared chains were among the about 80 million unique TCR beta chains that a later analysis counted. Produced via immunoSEQ multiplex PCR; TCRdb's table is partial and in-frame only. The DNA was the basis for D and trimming; V, J and clone size are from that table. The table lists about 75,000 clones, more than 75% of them singletons, with under 2.5% in the top ten. What was sequenced was PBMCs. The gene calls are TRBV19 and TRBJ1-1, with D unresolved. The sequence was collected from a man aged 18-30 years in good health and CMV-seronegative. As DNA, the CDR3 is TGTGCCACCTCGACCGGGTTTCACACTGAAGCTTTCTTT. Residues: CATSTGFHTEAFF.